The 2 T cell receptor beta chains presented below share a single source sample, sequenced in a study of blood T cell repertoires in COVID-19. Generated by immunoSEQ multiplex PCR, the TCRdb table keeps only in-frame clones and is missing some. The table has fewer than 50,000 clones, roughly 88% seen once. The sample comprised peripheral blood. Receptor source: a human donor in a cohort sampled during active COVID-19.

This chain links TRBV5-1 with TRBJ1-1; the match to TRBD1 covers 7 bases. Germline CDR1 is SGHRS and CDR2 is YFSETQ. The J segment lost 1 base and the V segment lost 6 bases, leaving 6 bases of the junction unmatched. CDR3 length equals 14 residues. In nucleotides, the CDR3 is TGCGCCAGCACCCTGGGACAGACGAACACTGAAGCTTTCTTT. It codes for CASTLGQTNTEAFF. Drawing the rest from reference TRBV5-1 and TRBJ1-1, the complete variable domain is KAGVTQTPRYLIKTRGQQVTLSCSPISGHRSVSWYQQTPGQGLQFLFEYFSETQRNKGNFPGRFSGRQFSNSRSEMNVSTLELGDSALYLCASTLGQTNTEAFFGQGTRLTVV.

CDR3 residues: CASSQGREPHYEQYF. CDR3 DNA sequence: TGCGCCAGCAGCCAAGGGCGGGAGCCCCACTACGAGCAGTACTTC. The chain couples TRBV4-3 to TRBJ2-7, with 7 bases fitting TRBD2. V dropped 1 base and J dropped 3; count of bases not matched to a gene: 6. CDR1 LGHNA and CDR2 YSLEER come from the germline V gene. This CDR3 spans 15 amino acids.